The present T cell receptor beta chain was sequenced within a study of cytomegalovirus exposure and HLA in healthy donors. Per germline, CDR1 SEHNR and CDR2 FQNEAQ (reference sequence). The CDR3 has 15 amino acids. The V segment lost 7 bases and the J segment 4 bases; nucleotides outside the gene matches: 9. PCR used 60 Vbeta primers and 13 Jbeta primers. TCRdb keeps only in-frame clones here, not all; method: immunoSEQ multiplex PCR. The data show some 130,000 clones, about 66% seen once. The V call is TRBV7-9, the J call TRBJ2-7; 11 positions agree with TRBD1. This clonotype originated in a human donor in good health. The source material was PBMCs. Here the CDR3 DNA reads TGTGCCAGCACCCTCGTCGGGACAGGGGGATACGAGCAGTACTTC. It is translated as CASTLVGTGGYEQYF.